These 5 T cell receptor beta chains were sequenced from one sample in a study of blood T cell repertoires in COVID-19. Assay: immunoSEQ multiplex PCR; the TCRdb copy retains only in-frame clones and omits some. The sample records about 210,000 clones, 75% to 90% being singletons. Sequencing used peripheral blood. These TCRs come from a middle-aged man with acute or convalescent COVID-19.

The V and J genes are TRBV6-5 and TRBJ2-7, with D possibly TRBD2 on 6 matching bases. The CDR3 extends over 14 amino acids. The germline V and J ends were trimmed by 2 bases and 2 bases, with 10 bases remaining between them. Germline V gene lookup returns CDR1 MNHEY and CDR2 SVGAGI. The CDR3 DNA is TGTGCCAGCAGTTACGGGACGGGAGCCTACGAGCAGTACTTC. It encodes CASSYGTGAYEQYF.

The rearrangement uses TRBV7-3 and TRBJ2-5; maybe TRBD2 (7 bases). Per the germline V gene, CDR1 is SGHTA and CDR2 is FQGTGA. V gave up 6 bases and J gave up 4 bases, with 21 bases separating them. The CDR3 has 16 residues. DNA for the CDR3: TGTGCCAGCAGTCTTACAGGGACTACCCTGGGAGAGACCCAGTACTTC. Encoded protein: CASSLTGTTLGETQYF.

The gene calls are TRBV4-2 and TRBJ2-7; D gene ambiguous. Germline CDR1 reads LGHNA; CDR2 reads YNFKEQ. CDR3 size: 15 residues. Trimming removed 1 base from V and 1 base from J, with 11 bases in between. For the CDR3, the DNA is TGTGCCAGCAGCCAAGGCTCTTCAACTTCCTACGAGCAGTACTTC. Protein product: CASSQGSSTSYEQYF.

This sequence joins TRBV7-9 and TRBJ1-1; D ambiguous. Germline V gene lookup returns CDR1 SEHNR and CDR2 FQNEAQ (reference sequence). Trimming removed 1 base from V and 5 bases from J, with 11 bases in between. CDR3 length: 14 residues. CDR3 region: CASSLGGGRTEAFF. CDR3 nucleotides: TGTGCCAGCAGCTTAGGGGGAGGGAGGACTGAAGCTTTCTTT.

The DNA for the CDR3 is TGTGCCACCGACGCGTACCGGACAGGGAGCCACGAGCAGTACTTC. Translation gives CATDAYRTGSHEQYF. V gene TRBV7-9 combines with J gene TRBJ2-7, with 8 bases aligning to TRBD1. The CDR3 has 15 residues. Trimming cost V 10 bases and J 5 bases; bases outside gene matches: 16. Germline assignment: CDR1 SEHNR and CDR2 FQNEAQ (reference sequence). Full variable domain (outside the CDR3, taken from reference TRBV7-9 and TRBJ2-7): DTGVSQNPRHKITKRGQNVTFRCDPISEHNRLYWYRQTLGQGPEFLTYFQNEAQLEKSRLLSDRFSAERPKGSFSTLEIQRTEQGDSAMYLCATDAYRTGSHEQYFGPGTRLTVT.